The next 6 T cell receptor beta chains were all read from a single sample in a study of blood T cell repertoires in COVID-19. Sequenced by immunoSEQ multiplex PCR; TCRdb stores in-frame clones only, minus some. The sample records about 110,000 clones, roughly four fifths being singletons. Input material: peripheral blood. These TCRs come from a woman aged 55-70 years with acute or convalescent COVID-19.

The chain joins TRBV28 to TRBJ2-1; 13 bases match TRBD2. Trimming cost V 5 bases and J 0 bases; bases outside gene matches: 16. This CDR3 has 21 amino acids. CDR1 is MDHEN and CDR2 is SYDVKM in the germline V gene. DNA for the CDR3: TGTGCCAGCAGTGCCATCAACCCGGGACTAGCGGGGAAAAGCTCCTACAATGAGCAGTTCTTC. Amino acid sequence: CASSAINPGLAGKSSYNEQFF.

CDR3: CASSRGGGLDTQYF. The CDR3 bases are TGTGCCAGCAGCCGGGGGGGAGGTCTGGATACGCAGTATTTT. The chain recombines TRBV5-8 with TRBJ2-3; 8 positions match TRBD2. The junction had 7 bases not matched to a gene; V was cut back by 4 bases and J by 6 bases. CDR1 and CDR2 (germline): SGHTS, YDEGEE. The CDR3 covers 14 residues. Looking up the rest from reference TRBV5-8 and TRBJ2-3 gives the full variable domain: EAGVTQSPTHLIKTRGQQATLRCSPISGHTSVYWYQQALGLGLQFLLWYDEGEERNRGNFPPRFSGRQFPNYSSELNVNALELEDSALYLCASSRGGGLDTQYFGPGTRLTVL.

This clone was picked up a small number of times. J is TRBJ1-6 and V is TRBV19; a possible D gene is TRBD1 (5 bases). Trimming removed 3 bases at V and 6 bases at J, with 6 bases between. The CDR3 is made up of 13 amino acids. In germline, CDR1 is LNHDA, CDR2 SQIVND (reference sequence). The DNA for the CDR3 is TGTGCCAGTAGTATCCAGGGTAATTCACCCCTCCACTTT. Its protein product is CASSIQGNSPLHF.

Turning to this clone: A much bigger clone sits one base away, suggesting this may be a read error. The chain uses TRBV6-1 and TRBJ1-2; D uncertain. Between the trimmed V and J ends, which lost 3 bases and 2 bases, there was a span of 4 bases. The CDR3 is 12 residues long. From germline, CDR1 is MNHNS and CDR2 SASEGT. CDR3 nucleotides: TGTGCCAGCAGTGACAGAAACTATGGCTACACCTTC. Its translation is CASSDRNYGYTF.

The chain combines TRBV27 with TRBJ2-7, with 10 nucleotides matching TRBD1. V lost 10 bases, J lost 6 bases, and 12 bases stayed unmatched. The CDR3 sequence is 14 residues long. CDR1 is MNHEY, CDR2 SMNVEV, per germline (reference sequence). The CDR3 DNA reads as TGTGCCATCCTGTGGGGACAGGGGATCCCCGAGCAGTACTTC. This codes for CAILWGQGIPEQYF.

The V and J genes are TRBV11-3 and TRBJ1-1; 8 bases fit TRBD1. The CDR3 runs 15 residues. CDR1 is SGHNT and CDR2 is YENEEA in the germline V gene. Germline trimming cut 0 bases from V and 5 bases from J; bases unmatched to any gene: 5. The CDR3 region is CASSLDRGRGTEAFF. As DNA, the CDR3 is TGTGCCAGCAGCTTAGACAGGGGGCGCGGTACTGAAGCTTTCTTT.